This T cell receptor beta chain was identified during a study of T cells in localized non-small cell lung cancer. TCRdb keeps only in-frame clones here, not all; method: immunoSEQ multiplex PCR. The table shows about 78,000 clones, with almost 85% occurring only once. Trimming removed 3 bases from V and 3 bases from J; junction bases left unmatched: 5. The CDR3 is 15 residues long. Germline V gene sequence: CDR1 SGHNT, CDR2 YYREEE (reference sequence). Sequenced material: peripheral blood, taken before any cancer treatment. The chain joins TRBV5-4 to TRBJ2-5, with 10 positions matching TRBD2. The source is a man aged 40-75 years with stage I lung adenocarcinoma. The CDR3, as DNA: TGTGCCAGCAGCTCTCCACTAGCGGGAAAAGAGACCCAGTACTTC. It is translated as CASSSPLAGKETQYF. Complete variable domain (other parts from reference TRBV5-4 and TRBJ2-5): ETGVTQSPTHLIKTRGQQVTLRCSSQSGHNTVSWYQQALGQGPQFIFQYYREEENGRGNFPPRFSGLQFPNYSSELNVNALELDDSALYLCASSSPLAGKETQYFGPGTRLLVL.